Listed here are 29 T cell receptor beta chains from one sample, sequenced in a study of blood T cell repertoires in COVID-19. Generated by immunoSEQ multiplex PCR, the TCRdb table keeps only in-frame clones and is missing some. The sample includes 350,000 to 550,000 clones, roughly 91% of them seen just once. The sequenced sample consisted of peripheral blood. These receptors all stem from a woman younger than 45 with acute or convalescent COVID-19.

The rearrangement joins TRBV18 to TRBJ2-7, with a weak D call TRBD1 (5 bases). The CDR3 length is 15 residues. Per germline, CDR1 KGHSH and CDR2 LQKENI. V shed 8 bases and J shed 1 base, with 18 bases lying between them. CDR3 sequence reads: CASKTDQVSSYEQYF. The CDR3 region has the DNA TGTGCCAGCAAGACAGACCAGGTTAGTTCCTACGAGCAGTACTTC.

The rearrangement uses TRBV28 and TRBJ1-1; D is unclear. The CDR3 consists of 14 residues. Germline V gives CDR1 MDHEN, CDR2 SYDVKM. V was trimmed by 2 bases and J by 8 bases, leaving 15 bases between them. CDR3 region: CASSLPPGAREAFF. As DNA, the CDR3 is TGTGCCAGCAGTTTACCACCTGGCGCTAGGGAAGCTTTCTTT. Based on the CDR3 plus reference TRBV28 and TRBJ1-1, the full variable domain is DVKVTQSSRYLVKRTGEKVFLECVQDMDHENMFWYRQDPGLGLRLIYFSYDVKMKEKGDIPEGYSVSREKKERFSLILESASTNQTSMYLCASSLPPGAREAFFGQGTRLTVV.

The chain recombines TRBV7-9 with TRBJ1-6; D is uncertain. Trimming took 4 bases from V and 7 from J, leaving 11 bases between them. Germline-derived CDR1 and CDR2 are SEHNR and FQNEAQ (reference sequence). CDR3 length: 14 amino acids. Here the CDR3 reads CASSSLGYNSPLHF. In nucleotides, the CDR3 is TGTGCCAGCAGCTCCCTCGGGTACAATTCACCCCTCCACTTT.

The chain uses TRBV3-1 (or the pseudogene TRBV3-2) and TRBJ2-1; a weak D match, TRBD1 (5 bases). The CDR3 runs 14 residues. V gave up 6 bases and J gave up 5 bases, with 14 bases separating them. CDR1 LGHDT and CDR2 YNNKEL come from the germline V gene (reference sequence). The CDR3 DNA sequence: TGTGCCAGCAGGGGGCAGGGTACAGACAATGAGCAGTTCTTC. Translation gives CASRGQGTDNEQFF.

This clone was seen only a few times. The V call is TRBV4-1, the J call TRBJ1-2, with D possibly being TRBD1 (6 bases). From germline, CDR1 is MGHRA and CDR2 YSYEKL. The V gene lost 4 bases and the J gene lost 5 bases, with 20 bases spanning the gap. The CDR3 extends over 16 amino acids. The CDR3, as DNA: TGCGCCAGCAGCCTTGGGCCGCCGGGGACAAGTTATGGCTACACCTTC. Translation: CASSLGPPGTSYGYTF.

This chain links TRBV28 with TRBJ1-4, with D possibly being TRBD1 (6 bases). The CDR3 runs 15 residues. V shed 5 bases and J shed 8 bases, with 18 bases lying between them. Germline CDR1 is MDHEN and CDR2 is SYDVKM. DNA of the CDR3: TGTGCCAGCAGTAAAGGGGGGGGCGAACGGGAAAAACTGTTTTTT. Protein product: CASSKGGGEREKLFF.

V and J are TRBV27 and TRBJ1-2; a possible D gene is TRBD1 (6 bases). This CDR3 spans 15 amino acids. Trimming removed 6 bases from V and 8 bases from J, with 22 bases in between. Germline V gene sequence: CDR1 MNHEY, CDR2 SMNVEV (reference sequence). CDR3 loop: CASRPLDAGTHGYTF. CDR3 DNA: TGTGCCAGCAGACCCCTAGACGCCGGGACACACGGCTACACCTTC.

Here the CDR3 DNA reads TGCGCCAGCGGGACAGGGATCTCCGAGCAGTACTTC. Its protein product is CASGTGISEQYF. This chain links TRBV10-1 with TRBJ2-7, with 9 nucleotides matching TRBD1. Germline values: CDR1 WNHNN, CDR2 SYGVQD (reference sequence). The CDR3 is 12 amino acids. The junction had 5 bases not matched to a gene; V was cut back by 8 bases and J by 6 bases.

The count of this clone is one. J is TRBJ2-7 and V is TRBV21-1; TRBD1 was called by the table and not checked on the DNA. TRBV21-1 counts as a pseudogene. The CDR3 contains 15 residues. The CDR3 DNA is TGTGCCAGCAGCAAATTACTCCGGGACAGGGGGGAGCAGTACTTC. Protein sequence: CASSKLLRDRGEQYF.

CDR3 region: CASSPLGGSSYNSPLHF. The CDR3 DNA reads as TGTGCCAGCAGCCCACTCGGGGGGAGCTCCTATAATTCACCCCTCCACTTT. J is TRBJ1-6 and V is TRBV28, with D possibly matching TRBD1 (5 bases). Germline loops: CDR1 MDHEN, CDR2 SYDVKM. Trimming left V 6 bases short and J 0 bases short, with 15 bases between. The CDR3 contains 17 residues. The whole variable domain, remainder taken from reference TRBV28 and TRBJ1-6, is DVKVTQSSRYLVKRTGEKVFLECVQDMDHENMFWYRQDPGLGLRLIYFSYDVKMKEKGDIPEGYSVSREKKERFSLILESASTNQTSMYLCASSPLGGSSYNSPLHFGNGTRLTVT.

The V gene is TRBV6-5, the J gene TRBJ2-1; TRBD1 matches 8 bases. There are 15 residues in the CDR3. J lost 5 bases, V lost 5 bases, and 8 bases had no gene match. The V gene's germline CDR1 is MNHEY and CDR2 SVGAGI. The CDR3 nucleotides are TGTGCCAGCAGTCGAGGACAGGGTTCACACAATGAGCAGTTCTTC. It codes for CASSRGQGSHNEQFF.

This sequence joins TRBV5-1 and TRBJ1-1; no clear D. Germline V gene data show CDR1 as SGHRS and CDR2 as YFSETQ. V dropped 4 bases and J dropped 6 bases, with 10 bases sitting between them. The CDR3 runs 12 residues. The DNA of the CDR3 is TGCGCCAGCAGCCCAGGCACCCCTGAAGCTTTCTTT. Protein: CASSPGTPEAFF.

The chain has TRBV14 and TRBJ1-6; unclear D gene. Trimming cost V 3 bases and J 8 bases, with 14 bases left between them. CDR3 length equals 15 residues. Germline assignment: CDR1 SGHDN and CDR2 FVKESK. CDR3 region: CASSQGPRRYSPLHF. CDR3 coding DNA: TGTGCCAGCAGCCAGGGCCCAAGAAGATATTCACCCCTCCACTTT.

This chain links TRBV9 with TRBJ1-3, with TRBD1 as a possible D gene (6 bases). V lost 2 bases, J lost 4 bases, and 25 bases lay in between. CDR1 is SGDLS and CDR2 is YYNGEE in the germline V gene. This CDR3 region has 19 residues. CDR3 protein: CASSVTDSPGVFAGNTIYF. The CDR3 region has the DNA TGTGCCAGCAGCGTCACGGACAGTCCCGGGGTTTTTGCCGGAAACACCATATATTTT. The full variable domain, with the rest looked up from reference TRBV9 and TRBJ1-3, is DSGVTQTPKHLITATGQRVTLRCSPRSGDLSVYWYQQSLDQGLQFLIQYYNGEERAKGNILERFSAQQFPDLHSELNLSSLELGDSALYFCASSVTDSPGVFAGNTIYFGEGSWLTVV.

The V and J genes are TRBV3-1 (or the pseudogene TRBV3-2) and TRBJ2-6, with D hard to call. With 5 bases removed from V and 0 bases from J, the gap between germline ends came to 8 bases. This CDR3 is built from 15 residues. Germline loops: CDR1 LGHDT, CDR2 YNNKEL (reference sequence). The CDR3 loop reads CASSFQNSGANVLTF. The CDR3 DNA follows: TGTGCCAGCAGCTTTCAGAACTCTGGGGCCAACGTCCTGACTTTC.

CDR3 nucleotide sequence: TGTGCCAGCAGCTTTGGACTAGCGGCTTACAATGAGCAGTTCTTC. It specifies CASSFGLAAYNEQFF. The chain joins TRBV7-2 to TRBJ2-1, with 10 bases fitting TRBD2. This CDR3 has 15 amino acids. V shed 3 bases, J shed 4 bases, and the junction held 3 bases outside the gene matches. Germline CDR1 and CDR2: SGHTA and FQGNSA.

The CDR3 DNA sequence: TGTGCCAGCAGCTTAGTAGGACAGGGGGCAGGACAGCCCCAGCATTTT. This sequence encodes CASSLVGQGAGQPQHF. V usage is TRBV7-2 and J usage is TRBJ1-5; 11 bases are shared with TRBD1. The V gene's germline CDR1 is SGHTA and CDR2 FQGNSA. With 1 base clipped from V and 7 bases from J, the junction kept 6 bases outside the gene matches. The CDR3 length is 16 residues.

CDR3 protein: CASSEFLGPDYEQYF. DNA for the CDR3: TGTGCCAGCAGTGAATTCTTGGGCCCCGACTACGAGCAGTACTTC. V usage is TRBV6-1 and J usage is TRBJ2-7; D is ambiguous. Germline CDR1 MNHNS, CDR2 SASEGT. Trimming pared 2 bases from V and 3 bases from J, leaving 14 bases between. CDR3 length: 15 residues.

This clone was detected once. J is TRBJ1-5 and V is TRBV2; D is uncertain. Germline V CDR1 and CDR2: SNHLY, FYNNEI. Trimming removed 0 bases from V and 4 bases from J, with 10 bases in between. This CDR3 comprises 15 residues. CDR3 DNA: TGTGCCAGCAGTGAAGCTGAGGGCAGAAATCAGCCCCAGCATTTT. It encodes CASSEAEGRNQPQHF.

The rearrangement uses TRBV19 and TRBJ2-1; 12 bases are a match to TRBD1. J gave up 8 bases and V 1 base, and 3 bases lay outside the gene matches. The germline V gene encodes CDR1 LNHDA and CDR2 SQIVND (reference sequence). CDR3 size: 15 residues. The CDR3 loop reads CASSIGGQGAYEQFF. The CDR3 DNA sequence: TGTGCCAGTAGTATAGGGGGACAGGGGGCGTATGAGCAGTTCTTC. Together with reference TRBV19 and TRBJ2-1, the CDR3 gives the full variable domain: DGGITQSPKYLFRKEGQNVTLSCEQNLNHDAMYWYRQDPGQGLRLIYYSQIVNDFQKGDIAEGYSVSREKKESFPLTVTSAQKNPTAFYLCASSIGGQGAYEQFFGPGTRLTVL.

This sequence joins TRBV6-5 and TRBJ2-5; TRBD2 matches 9 bases. V dropped 0 bases and J dropped 5; count of bases not matched to a gene: 7. CDR3 length equals 16 residues. The germline CDR1 and CDR2 sequences are MNHEY and SVGAGI. Written as DNA, the CDR3 is TGTGCCAGCAGTTACTCGATCAGGGGACTAGCTGAGACCCAGTACTTC. Its protein is CASSYSIRGLAETQYF.

The genes are TRBV9 and TRBJ2-1; TRBD2 matches 15 bases. V was pared by 3 bases and J by 12 bases, with 7 bases of the junction left unmatched. Germline CDR1 and CDR2: SGDLS and YYNGEE. The CDR3 spans 15 residues. CDR3 coding DNA: TGTGCCAGCAGCGCTCCGGGACTAGCGGGGGGTGGGCAGTTCTTC. It encodes CASSAPGLAGGGQFF. Complete variable domain (other parts from reference TRBV9 and TRBJ2-1): DSGVTQTPKHLITATGQRVTLRCSPRSGDLSVYWYQQSLDQGLQFLIQYYNGEERAKGNILERFSAQQFPDLHSELNLSSLELGDSALYFCASSAPGLAGGGQFFGPGTRLTVL.

The genes are TRBV5-5 and TRBJ2-3; 12 positions match TRBD2. Germline V lookup: CDR1 SGHKS, CDR2 YYEKEE (reference sequence). The CDR3 loop spans 15 amino acids. V lost 2 bases to trimming and J lost 7 bases; unmatched junction nucleotides: 5. The CDR3 spells CASSLTSGGRYTQYF. The CDR3 DNA reads as TGTGCCAGCAGCTTAACTAGCGGGGGGAGATATACGCAGTATTTT.

The chain recombines TRBV30 with TRBJ1-2, with D hard to call. Trimming cost V 0 bases and J 7 bases, with 12 bases left between them. Germline lookup yields CDR1 GTSNPN and CDR2 SVGIG (reference sequence). CDR3 size: 13 residues. The CDR3 reads CAWSVWPIAGYTF. The DNA for the CDR3 is TGTGCCTGGAGTGTATGGCCAATTGCTGGCTACACCTTC. The full variable domain, in which reference TRBV30 and TRBJ1-2 provide the parts outside the CDR3, is SQTIHQWPATLVQPVGSPLSLECTVEGTSNPNLYWYRQAAGRGLQLLFYSVGIGQISSEVPQNLSASRPQDRQFILSSKKLLLSDSGFYLCAWSVWPIAGYTFGSGTRLTVV.

The chain joins TRBV28 to TRBJ2-7; D unclear. Per the germline V gene, CDR1 is MDHEN and CDR2 is SYDVKM. V was shortened by 2 bases and J by 2 bases, with 10 bases between the two germline ends. The CDR3 extends over 14 amino acids. CDR3: CASSLLQQTYEQYF. The DNA of the CDR3 is TGTGCCAGCAGTTTACTACAGCAAACCTACGAGCAGTACTTC.

The J gene is TRBJ2-7, the V gene TRBV5-5; D perhaps matches TRBD1 (6 bases). Germline CDR1 and CDR2: SGHKS and YYEKEE (reference sequence). This CDR3 is built from 15 residues. V gave up 5 bases and J gave up 0 bases, with 15 bases separating them. This CDR3 is CASRPTGYLSYEQYF. The CDR3, as DNA: TGTGCCAGCAGACCAACAGGGTATCTCTCCTACGAGCAGTACTTC.

V usage is TRBV9 and J usage is TRBJ2-3; D may be TRBD2 (5 bases). The germline V and J ends were trimmed by 2 bases and 3 bases, with 13 bases remaining between them. The CDR3 runs 15 residues. The V gene's germline CDR1 is SGDLS and CDR2 YYNGEE. The CDR3, as DNA: TGTGCCAGCAGCGTTGGGATCCCGGGGACAGATACGCAGTATTTT. Protein sequence: CASSVGIPGTDTQYF.

The V call is TRBV7-9, the J call TRBJ2-3, with D possibly matching TRBD2 (5 bases). Germline V CDR1 and CDR2: SEHNR, FQNEAQ (reference sequence). Trimming cost V 1 base and J 4 bases, with 9 bases left between them. The CDR3 totals 14 residues. CDR3 sequence reads: CASSLDLGADTQYF. The CDR3 region has the DNA TGTGCCAGCAGCTTAGACCTCGGGGCAGATACGCAGTATTTT.

V and J are TRBV30 and TRBJ2-3, with D hard to call. The CDR3 runs to 13 residues. The V end was cut by 5 bases, the J end by 2 bases, with 11 bases between. Germline loops: CDR1 GTSNPN, CDR2 SVGIG (reference sequence). The CDR3, as DNA: TGTGCCTGGCATGGGCCGTACACAGATACGCAGTATTTT. It codes for CAWHGPYTDTQYF.